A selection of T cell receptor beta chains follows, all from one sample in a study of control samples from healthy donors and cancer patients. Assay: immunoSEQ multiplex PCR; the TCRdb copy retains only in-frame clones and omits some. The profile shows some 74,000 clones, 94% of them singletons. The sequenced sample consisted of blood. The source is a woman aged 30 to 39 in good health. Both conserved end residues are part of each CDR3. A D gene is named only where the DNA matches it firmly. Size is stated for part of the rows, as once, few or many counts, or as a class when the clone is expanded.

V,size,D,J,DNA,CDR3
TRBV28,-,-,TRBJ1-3,TGTGCCAGCAGTCCTAGCCGCTCTGGAAACACCATATATTTT,CASSPSRSGNTIYF
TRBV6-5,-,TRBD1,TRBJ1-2,TGTGCCAGCAGAAAACCACAGGGGTCGCGCTACACCTTC,CASRKPQGSRYTF
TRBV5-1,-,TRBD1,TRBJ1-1,TGCGCCAGCAGCTTGGGACAGGGGAAGGGTGAAGCTTTCTTT,CASSLGQGKGEAFF
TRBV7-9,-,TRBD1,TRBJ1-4,TGTGCCAGCAGCCCGCGGGACAGCCCTGAAAAACTGTTTTTT,CASSPRDSPEKLFF
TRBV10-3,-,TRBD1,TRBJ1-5,TGTGCCATCAGTGGGTCGTCAGGGGGGAGTTACAATCAGCCCCAGCATTTT,CAISGSSGGSYNQPQHF
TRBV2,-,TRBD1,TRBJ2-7,TGTGCCAGCAGCGGGACAGGGACCTACGAGCAGTACTTC,CASSGTGTYEQYF
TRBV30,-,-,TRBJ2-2,TGTGCCTGGAGTTCCCCCGGGGAGCTGTTTTTT,CAWSSPGELFF
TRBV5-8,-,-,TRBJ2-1,TGTGCCAGCAGCCGCCGCGGGGTCTACAATGAGCAGTTCTTC,CASSRRGVYNEQFF
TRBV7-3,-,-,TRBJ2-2,TGTGCCAGCAGCCAAAAACTAGGTGCCGGGGAGCTGTTTTTT,CASSQKLGAGELFF
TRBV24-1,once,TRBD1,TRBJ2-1,TGTGCCACGAAGGGGACAGGCGATGAGCAGTTCTTC,CATKGTGDEQFF
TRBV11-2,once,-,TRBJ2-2,TGTGCCAGCAGCTTTTTGACGACCGGGGAGCTGTTTTTT,CASSFLTTGELFF
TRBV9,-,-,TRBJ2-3,TGTGCCAGCAGCGTAGTAGGGGCAGATACGCAGTATTTT,CASSVVGADTQYF
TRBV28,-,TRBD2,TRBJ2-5,TGTGCCAGCAGTTCCTCGACTAGCGGGGGGCGGGAGACCCAGTACTTC,CASSSSTSGGRETQYF
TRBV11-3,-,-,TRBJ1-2,TGTGCCAGCAGCTTGGGGCTCGGTGGCTACACCTTC,CASSLGLGGYTF
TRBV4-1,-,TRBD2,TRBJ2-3,TGCGCCAGCAGCCATTCCTTAGCGGGGGGCACAGATACGCAGTATTTT,CASSHSLAGGTDTQYF
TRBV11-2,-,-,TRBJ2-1,TGTGCCAGCAGCTTAGATCTTACGCGGCAGGAGCAGTTCTTC,CASSLDLTRQEQFF
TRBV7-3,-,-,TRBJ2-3,TGTGCCAGCAGCTTAAGACCGTCCTCGGAACAAACCCTGGACGGCACAGATACGCAGTATTTT,CASSLRPSSEQTLDGTDTQYF
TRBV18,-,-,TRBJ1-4,TGTGCCAGCTCACCACCGTCAGCTACTAATGAAAAACTGTTTTTT,CASSPPSATNEKLFF
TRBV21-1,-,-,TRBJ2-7,TGTGCCAGCAGAATGCGGGGCGGGTGTGTCGACGAGCAGTACTTC,CASRMRGGCVDEQYF
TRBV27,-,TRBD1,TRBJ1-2,TGTGCCAGCGGATCAACAGGGGGCGGAGGCTACACCTTC,CASGSTGGGGYTF
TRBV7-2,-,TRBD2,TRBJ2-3,TGTGCCAGCAGCCCCGGACTAGCAAGCACAGATACGCAGTATTTT,CASSPGLASTDTQYF
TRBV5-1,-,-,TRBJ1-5,TGCGCCAGCACCCCACCCCGGGGGAGCAATCAGCCCCAGCATTTT,CASTPPRGSNQPQHF